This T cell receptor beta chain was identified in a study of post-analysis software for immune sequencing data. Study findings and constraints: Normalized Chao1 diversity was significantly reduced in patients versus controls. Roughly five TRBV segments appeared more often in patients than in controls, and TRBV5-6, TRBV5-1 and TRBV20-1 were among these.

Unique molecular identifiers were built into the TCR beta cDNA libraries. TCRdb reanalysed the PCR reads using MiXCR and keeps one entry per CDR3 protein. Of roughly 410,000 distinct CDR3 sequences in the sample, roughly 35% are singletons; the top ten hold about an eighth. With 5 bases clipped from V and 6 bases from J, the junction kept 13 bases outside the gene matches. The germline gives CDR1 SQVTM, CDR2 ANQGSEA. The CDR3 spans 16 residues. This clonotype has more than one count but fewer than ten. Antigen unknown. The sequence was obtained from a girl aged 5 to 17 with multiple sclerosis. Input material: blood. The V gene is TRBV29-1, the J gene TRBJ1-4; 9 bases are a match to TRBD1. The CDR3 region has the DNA TGCAGCGTTATTACCCTACCGGGACAGGGATATGAAAAACTGTTTTTT. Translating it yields CSVITLPGQGYEKLFF.